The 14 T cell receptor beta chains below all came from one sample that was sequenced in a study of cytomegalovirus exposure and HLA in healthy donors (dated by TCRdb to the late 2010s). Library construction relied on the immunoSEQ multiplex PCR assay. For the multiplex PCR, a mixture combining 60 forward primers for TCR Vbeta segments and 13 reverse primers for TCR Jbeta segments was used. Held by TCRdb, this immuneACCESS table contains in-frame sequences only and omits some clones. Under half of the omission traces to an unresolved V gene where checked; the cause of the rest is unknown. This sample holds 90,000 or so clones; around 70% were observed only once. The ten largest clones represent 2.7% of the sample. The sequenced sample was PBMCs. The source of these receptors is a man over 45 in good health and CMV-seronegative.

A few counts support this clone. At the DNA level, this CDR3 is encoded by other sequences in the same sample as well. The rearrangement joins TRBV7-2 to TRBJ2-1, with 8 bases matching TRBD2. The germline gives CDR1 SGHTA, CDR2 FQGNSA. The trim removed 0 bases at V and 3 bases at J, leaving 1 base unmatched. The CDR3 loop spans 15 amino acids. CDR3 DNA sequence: TGTGCCAGCAGCTTAGCGGGACTAGTCTACAATGAGCAGTTCTTC. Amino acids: CASSLAGLVYNEQFF.

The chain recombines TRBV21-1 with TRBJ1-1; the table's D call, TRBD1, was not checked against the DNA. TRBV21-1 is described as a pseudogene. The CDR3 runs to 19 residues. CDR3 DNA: TGTGCCAGCAGCCGCCGACAGGGGAAGAGAGTGGTTATGACCACTGAAGCTTTCTTT. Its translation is CASSRRQGKRVVMTTEAFF.

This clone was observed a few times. Here the CDR3 reads CASKPSPTGGMNEQFF. The CDR3 region has the DNA TGTGCCAGCAAGCCATCCCCCACAGGGGGCATGAATGAGCAGTTCTTC. V is TRBV5-6 and J is TRBJ2-1; 9 nucleotides line up with TRBD1. Germline values: CDR1 SGHDT, CDR2 YYEEEE. Trimming removed 6 bases from V and 7 bases from J; junction bases left unmatched: 14. This CDR3 is built from 16 residues.

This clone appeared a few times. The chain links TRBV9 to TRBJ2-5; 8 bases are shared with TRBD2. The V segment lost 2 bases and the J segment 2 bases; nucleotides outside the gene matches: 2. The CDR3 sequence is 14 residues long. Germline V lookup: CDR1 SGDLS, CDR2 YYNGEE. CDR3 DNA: TGTGCCAGCAGCGTGGTAGCGGGACAAGAGACCCAGTACTTC. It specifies CASSVVAGQETQYF.

The CDR3 spells CSVAPRLSTDTQYF. For the CDR3, the DNA is TGCAGCGTTGCTCCTCGACTTAGCACAGATACGCAGTATTTT. J is TRBJ2-3 and V is TRBV29-1; no definite D call. This CDR3 is 14 amino acids long. Germline assignment: CDR1 SQVTM and CDR2 ANQGSEA. Trimming shortened V by 4 bases and J by 0 bases, and 11 bases separated the two germline ends.

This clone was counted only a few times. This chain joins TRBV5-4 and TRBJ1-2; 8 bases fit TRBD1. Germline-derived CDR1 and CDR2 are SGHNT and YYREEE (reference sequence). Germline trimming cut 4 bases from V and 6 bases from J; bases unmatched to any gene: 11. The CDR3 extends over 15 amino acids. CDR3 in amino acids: CASSPISGGADGYTF. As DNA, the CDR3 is TGTGCCAGCAGCCCAATTTCAGGGGGCGCAGATGGCTACACCTTC.

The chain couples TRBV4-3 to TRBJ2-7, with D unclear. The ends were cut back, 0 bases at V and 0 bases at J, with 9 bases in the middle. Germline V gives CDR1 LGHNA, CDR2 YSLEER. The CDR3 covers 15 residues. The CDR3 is CASSQEVRYSYEQYF. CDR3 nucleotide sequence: TGCGCCAGCAGCCAAGAGGTCAGGTACTCCTACGAGCAGTACTTC.

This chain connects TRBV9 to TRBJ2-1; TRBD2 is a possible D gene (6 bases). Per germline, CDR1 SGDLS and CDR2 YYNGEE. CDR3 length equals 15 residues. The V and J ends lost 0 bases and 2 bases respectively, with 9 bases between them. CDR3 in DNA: TGTGCCAGCAGCGTAGGGGGGGACCCCTACAATGAGCAGTTCTTC. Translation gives CASSVGGDPYNEQFF.

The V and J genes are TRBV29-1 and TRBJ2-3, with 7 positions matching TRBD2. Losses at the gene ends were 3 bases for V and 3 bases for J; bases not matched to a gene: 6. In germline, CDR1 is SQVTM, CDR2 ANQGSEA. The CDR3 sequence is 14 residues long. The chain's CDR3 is CSVDNPSGTDTQYF. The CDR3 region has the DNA TGCAGCGTTGATAATCCTAGCGGAACAGATACGCAGTATTTT.

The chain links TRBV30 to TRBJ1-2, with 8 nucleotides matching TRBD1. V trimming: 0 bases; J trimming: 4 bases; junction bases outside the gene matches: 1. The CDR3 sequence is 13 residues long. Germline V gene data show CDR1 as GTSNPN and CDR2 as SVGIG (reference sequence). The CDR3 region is CAWSVQGGYGYTF. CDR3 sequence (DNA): TGTGCCTGGAGTGTACAGGGGGGCTATGGCTACACCTTC.

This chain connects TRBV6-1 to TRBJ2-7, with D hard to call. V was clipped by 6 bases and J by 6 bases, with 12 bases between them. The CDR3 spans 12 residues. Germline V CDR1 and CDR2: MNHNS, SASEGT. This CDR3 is CASSSILREQYV. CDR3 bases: TGTGCCAGCAGCAGCATACTACGCGAGCAGTACGTC.

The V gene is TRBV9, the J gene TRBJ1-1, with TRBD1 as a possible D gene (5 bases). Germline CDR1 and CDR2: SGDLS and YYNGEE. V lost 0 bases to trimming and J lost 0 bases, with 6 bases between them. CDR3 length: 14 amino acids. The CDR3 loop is CASSVGGMNTEAFF. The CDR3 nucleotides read TGTGCCAGCAGCGTAGGGGGCATGAACACTGAAGCTTTCTTT. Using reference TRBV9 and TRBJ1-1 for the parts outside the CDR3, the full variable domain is DSGVTQTPKHLITATGQRVTLRCSPRSGDLSVYWYQQSLDQGLQFLIQYYNGEERAKGNILERFSAQQFPDLHSELNLSSLELGDSALYFCASSVGGMNTEAFFGQGTRLTVV.

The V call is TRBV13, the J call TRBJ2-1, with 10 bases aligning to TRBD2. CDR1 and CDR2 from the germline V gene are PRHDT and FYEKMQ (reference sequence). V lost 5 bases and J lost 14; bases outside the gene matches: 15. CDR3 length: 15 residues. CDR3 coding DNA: TGTGCCAGCAGCATACTCTCAGCATCCGGGACTAGCGAGTTCTTC. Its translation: CASSILSASGTSEFF.

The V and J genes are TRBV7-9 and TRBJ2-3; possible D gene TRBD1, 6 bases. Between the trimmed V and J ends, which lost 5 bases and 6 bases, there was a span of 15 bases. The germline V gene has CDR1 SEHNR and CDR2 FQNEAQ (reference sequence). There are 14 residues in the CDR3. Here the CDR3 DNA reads TGTGCCAGCAGCCGGACGGCCCAGGGGGATACGCAGTATTTT. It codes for CASSRTAQGDTQYF.